Shown below are 24 T cell receptor beta chains from a single sample sequenced in a study of technical replicates of blood from several donors. Here immunoSEQ multiplex PCR was the method, and the copy in TCRdb shows in-frame clones only, minus some. The sample carries approximately 51,000 clones, about 93% recorded once. The sequenced sample was PBMCs. The receptors derive from a human donor in good health. Some clones in this sample may be carry-over from other donors' samples.

In DNA form, the CDR3 reads TGTGCCAGCAGTGAAGCCGGGACAGGGATTTCACCCCTCCACTTT. Translation gives CASSEAGTGISPLHF. The chain carries TRBV2 and TRBJ1-6, with 9 bases lining up with TRBD1. The V segment lost 0 bases and the J segment 9 bases; nucleotides outside the gene matches: 3. Germline V gene sequence: CDR1 SNHLY, CDR2 FYNNEI. The CDR3 length is 15 residues.

Only one count was recorded for this clone. The chain employs TRBV18 and TRBJ1-5; a weak D match, TRBD1 (6 bases). The germline V and J ends were trimmed by 3 bases and 6 bases, with 9 bases remaining between them. The CDR3 consists of 13 residues. Germline CDR1 and CDR2: KGHSH and LQKENI. The CDR3 coding sequence is TGTGCCAGCTCACCGGCGGGGGCTCAGCCCCAGCATTTT. Amino acid sequence: CASSPAGAQPQHF.

The V gene is TRBV7-8, the J gene TRBJ2-7; D is undetermined. V was trimmed by 1 base and J by 2 bases, leaving 12 bases between them. CDR3 length: 15 residues. Germline V gene sequence: CDR1 SGHVS, CDR2 FQNEAQ. Here the CDR3 DNA reads TGTGCCAGCAGCTTAGTGGTAGTAAGCCCCTACGAGCAGTACTTC. This translates into CASSLVVVSPYEQYF.

This chain uses TRBV11-2 with TRBJ2-1; maybe TRBD1 (6 bases). The germline V and J ends were trimmed by 6 bases and 11 bases, with 14 bases remaining between them. In germline, CDR1 is SGHAT, CDR2 FQNNGV. This CDR3 has 12 amino acids. As DNA, the CDR3 is TGTGCCAGCAGACCGGACAGTTTTAAGCAGTTCTTC. Translation: CASRPDSFKQFF.

This clone showed up just once. The chain has TRBV7-8 and TRBJ1-3; D uncertain. Trimming removed 5 bases at V and 0 bases at J, with 8 bases between. From germline, CDR1 is SGHVS and CDR2 FQNEAQ. This CDR3 comprises 14 residues. CDR3 coding DNA: TGTGCCAGCAGCCCGGTAGACTCTGGAAACACCATATATTTT. Translated, it gives CASSPVDSGNTIYF.

This clone was seen a single time. The chain recombines TRBV21-1 with TRBJ2-7; the D call TRBD2 from the table was never checked on the DNA. TRBV21-1 is classified as a pseudogene. CDR3 length: 13 amino acids. CDR3 amino acids: CARLTERRYEQYF. The CDR3, as DNA: TGTGCCCGCCTCACTGAGCGGCGGTACGAGCAGTACTTC.

The chain has TRBV18 and TRBJ2-1; D possibly corresponds to TRBD2 (5 bases). The germline V and J ends were trimmed by 4 bases and 6 bases, with 10 bases remaining between them. This CDR3 is 13 amino acids long. Germline assignment: CDR1 KGHSH and CDR2 LQKENI. The CDR3 nucleotides are TGTGCCAGCTCACACGGACTCTCCAATGAGCAGTTCTTC. This codes for CASSHGLSNEQFF.

The table lists this clone with a count of one. The chain recombines TRBV4-3 with TRBJ2-7, with D tentatively TRBD2 (6 bases). Trimming cost V 5 bases and J 4 bases, with 18 bases left between them. The CDR3 runs to 15 residues. Germline CDR1 is LGHNA and CDR2 is YSLEER. CDR3 sequence (DNA): TGCGCCAGCAGCGCCGGACGGAGGGGAGGATACGAGCAGTACTTC. It is translated as CASSAGRRGGYEQYF.

CDR3 DNA sequence: TGTGCCAGTAGTACTCTACTAGCGGGAGTTAACAACGAGCAGTACTTC. The encoded protein is CASSTLLAGVNNEQYF. V usage is TRBV19 and J usage is TRBJ2-7; 11 bases match TRBD2. The CDR3 is made up of 16 amino acids. V gave up 4 bases and J gave up 5 bases; unmatched junction bases: 10. Germline V gene lookup returns CDR1 LNHDA and CDR2 SQIVND (reference sequence). The whole variable domain, remainder taken from reference TRBV19 and TRBJ2-7, is DGGITQSPKYLFRKEGQNVTLSCEQNLNHDAMYWYRQDPGQGLRLIYYSQIVNDFQKGDIAEGYSVSREKKESFPLTVTSAQKNPTAFYLCASSTLLAGVNNEQYFGPGTRLTVT.

The chain links TRBV5-1 to TRBJ2-7; perhaps TRBD2 as D (5 bases). The CDR3 loop spans 15 amino acids. The V end was cut by 3 bases, the J end by 5 bases, with 18 bases between. Germline lookup yields CDR1 SGHRS and CDR2 YFSETQ. CDR3 coding DNA: TGCGCCAGCAGCTCGCCGGATCGGGGAGCCCACGAGCAGTACTTC. It is translated as CASSSPDRGAHEQYF.

The chain combines TRBV5-5 with TRBJ2-3, with a tentative D call TRBD2 (6 bases). With 6 bases removed from V and 4 bases from J, the gap between germline ends came to 18 bases. CDR3 size: 15 residues. Germline lookup yields CDR1 SGHKS and CDR2 YYEKEE (reference sequence). This chain's CDR3 is CASTLGGARADTQYF. CDR3 nucleotide sequence: TGTGCCAGCACCCTCGGGGGAGCTAGGGCAGATACGCAGTATTTT.

V and J are TRBV27 and TRBJ2-1; D may be TRBD2 (5 bases). The CDR3 contains 14 residues. The germline V gene has CDR1 MNHEY and CDR2 SMNVEV (reference sequence). Deletions cut 1 base from V and 10 bases from J, with 14 bases between. The chain's CDR3 is CASSLFTDTGEQFF. The CDR3 DNA reads TGTGCCAGCAGTTTATTTACAGACACGGGGGAGCAGTTCTTC.

The rearrangement joins TRBV4-3 to TRBJ2-3; perhaps TRBD1 as D (5 bases). The CDR3 runs 14 residues. The germline V gene encodes CDR1 LGHNA and CDR2 YSLEER. V gave up 3 bases and J gave up 4 bases, with 11 bases separating them. The CDR3 sequence: CASSQSRAPDTQYF. The CDR3 nucleotides read TGCGCCAGCAGCCAGTCCAGGGCCCCAGATACGCAGTATTTT.

The J gene is TRBJ2-4, the V gene TRBV10-3; weak D call: TRBD2 (6 bases). CDR1 and CDR2 from the germline V gene are ENHRY and SYGVKD. The CDR3 spans 12 residues. Trimming left V 8 bases short and J 7 bases short, with 12 bases between. CDR3 amino acids: CAISRESNIQYF. The CDR3 DNA is TGTGCCATCTCTCGGGAGTCTAACATTCAGTACTTC.

The chain links TRBV7-9 to TRBJ2-2; TRBD2 matches 8 bases. The length of the CDR3 is 16 residues. Germline V gene data show CDR1 as SEHNR and CDR2 as FQNEAQ (reference sequence). Losses at the gene ends were 5 bases for V and 4 bases for J; bases not matched to a gene: 9. CDR3 in amino acids: CASSGTSGSGTGELFF. For the CDR3, the DNA is TGTGCCAGCAGCGGAACTAGCGGCAGTGGCACCGGGGAGCTGTTTTTT.

The count of this clone is one. The chain is built from TRBV7-2 and TRBJ2-7; 8 nucleotides agree with TRBD2. Germline CDR1 reads SGHTA; CDR2 reads FQGNSA. Unmatched junction bases numbered 10, after V lost 4 bases and J lost 2 bases. The CDR3 is made up of 16 amino acids. Here the CDR3 reads CASSSLGGGPPYEQYF. CDR3 nucleotides: TGTGCCAGCAGCTCCCTAGGCGGGGGGCCGCCCTACGAGCAGTACTTC.

The chain uses TRBV4-2 and TRBJ2-5, with 13 bases aligning to TRBD2. CDR3 size: 17 residues. In germline, CDR1 is LGHNA, CDR2 YNFKEQ. V trimming: 1 base; J trimming: 5 bases; junction bases outside the gene matches: 7. Written as DNA, the CDR3 is TGTGCCAGCAGCCAAGGGACTAGCGGGGGTGGCCTGGAGACCCAGTACTTC. Residues: CASSQGTSGGGLETQYF.

The genes are TRBV5-6 and TRBJ1-5, with TRBD1 matching 8 bases. V shed 5 bases and J 7 bases; nucleotides not matched to a gene: 8. Germline assignment: CDR1 SGHDT and CDR2 YYEEEE. CDR3 length: 14 residues. The CDR3 DNA reads TGTGCCAGCAGTGCTGGACAGGGAAAACAGCCCCAGCATTTT. Its translation: CASSAGQGKQPQHF.

This chain connects TRBV9 to TRBJ2-5, with 11 positions matching TRBD2. Germline V gene sequence: CDR1 SGDLS, CDR2 YYNGEE. With V trimmed by 4 bases and J by 1 base, 6 bases remained unmatched. The CDR3 spans 16 residues. The CDR3 bases are TGTGCCAGCAGCCAGAGGACTAGCGGGTTCCAAGAGACCCAGTACTTC. It yields the protein CASSQRTSGFQETQYF.

This clone has just one count. V gene TRBV29-1 combines with J gene TRBJ2-1; no clear D. There are 15 residues in the CDR3. CDR1 is SQVTM, CDR2 ANQGSEA, per germline. V shed 3 bases and J shed 2 bases, with 14 bases lying between them. CDR3 amino acids: CSVDSLGSPYNEQFF. The DNA for the CDR3 is TGCAGCGTTGATTCTTTGGGCAGTCCCTACAATGAGCAGTTCTTC.

The chain's CDR3 is CASSLTRDGYGYTF. For the CDR3, the DNA is TGTGCCAGCAGCCTCACGCGGGACGGCTATGGCTACACCTTC. V is TRBV6-5 and J is TRBJ1-2; the D gene is possibly TRBD1 (5 bases). The V end lost 6 bases, the J end lost 4 bases, and 15 bases lay between the germline ends. CDR1 MNHEY and CDR2 SVGAGI come from the germline V gene. The CDR3 sequence is 14 residues long.

J is TRBJ1-4 and V is TRBV19; 9 positions agree with TRBD1. The length of the CDR3 is 20 residues. Germline V gene data show CDR1 as LNHDA and CDR2 as SQIVND (reference sequence). With 11 bases clipped from V and 0 bases from J, the junction kept 22 bases outside the gene matches. CDR3 bases: TGTGCCGATTCGCGACCATCCGGGACAGGGTTCATCGCAACTAATGAAAAACTGTTTTTT. This gives the protein CADSRPSGTGFIATNEKLFF.

This chain connects TRBV30 to TRBJ1-6, with D unclear. In germline, CDR1 is GTSNPN, CDR2 SVGIG (reference sequence). The CDR3 has 10 amino acids. V gave up 5 bases and J gave up 13 bases, with 9 bases separating them. CDR3 loop: CAWGLWPLHF. The CDR3 nucleotides read TGTGCCTGGGGCCTTTGGCCCCTCCACTTT.

The chain employs TRBV5-4 and TRBJ2-3, with TRBD2 matching over 10 bases. The CDR3 consists of 18 residues. Losses at the gene ends were 4 bases for V and 0 bases for J; bases not matched to a gene: 11. Germline CDR1 SGHNT, CDR2 YYREEE (reference sequence). In DNA form, the CDR3 reads TGTGCCAGCAGCCCCAGACTAGCGGGTCTGGGGAGCACAGATACGCAGTATTTT. This encodes CASSPRLAGLGSTDTQYF.